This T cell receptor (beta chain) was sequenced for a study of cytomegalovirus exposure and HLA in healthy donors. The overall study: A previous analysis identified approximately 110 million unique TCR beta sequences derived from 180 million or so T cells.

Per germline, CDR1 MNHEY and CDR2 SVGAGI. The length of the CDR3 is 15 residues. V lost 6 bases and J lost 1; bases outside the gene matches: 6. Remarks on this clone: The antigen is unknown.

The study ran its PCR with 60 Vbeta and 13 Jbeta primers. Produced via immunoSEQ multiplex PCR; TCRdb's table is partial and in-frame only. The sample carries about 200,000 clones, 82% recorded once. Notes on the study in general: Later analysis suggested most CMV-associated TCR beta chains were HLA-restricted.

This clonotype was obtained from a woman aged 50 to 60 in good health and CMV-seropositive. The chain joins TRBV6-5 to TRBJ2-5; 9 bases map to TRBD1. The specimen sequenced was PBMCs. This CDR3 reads CASRRTGVGQETQYF. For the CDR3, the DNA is TGTGCCAGCAGAAGGACAGGGGTTGGCCAAGAGACCCAGTACTTC.